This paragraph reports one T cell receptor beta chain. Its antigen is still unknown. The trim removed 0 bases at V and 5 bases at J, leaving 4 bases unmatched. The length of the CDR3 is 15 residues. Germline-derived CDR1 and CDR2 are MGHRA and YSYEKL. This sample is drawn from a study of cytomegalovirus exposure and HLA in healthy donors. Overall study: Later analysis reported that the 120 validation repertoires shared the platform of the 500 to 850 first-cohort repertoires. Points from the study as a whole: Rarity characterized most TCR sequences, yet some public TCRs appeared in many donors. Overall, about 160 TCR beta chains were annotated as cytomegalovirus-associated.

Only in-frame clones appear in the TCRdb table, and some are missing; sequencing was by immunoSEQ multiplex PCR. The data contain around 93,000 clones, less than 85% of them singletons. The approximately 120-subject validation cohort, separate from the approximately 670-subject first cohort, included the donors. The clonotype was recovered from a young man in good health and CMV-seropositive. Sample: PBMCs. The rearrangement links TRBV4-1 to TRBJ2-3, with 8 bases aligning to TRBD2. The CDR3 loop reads CASSQENGRGDTQYF. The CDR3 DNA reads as TGCGCCAGCAGCCAAGAGAACGGGAGGGGAGATACGCAGTATTTT.